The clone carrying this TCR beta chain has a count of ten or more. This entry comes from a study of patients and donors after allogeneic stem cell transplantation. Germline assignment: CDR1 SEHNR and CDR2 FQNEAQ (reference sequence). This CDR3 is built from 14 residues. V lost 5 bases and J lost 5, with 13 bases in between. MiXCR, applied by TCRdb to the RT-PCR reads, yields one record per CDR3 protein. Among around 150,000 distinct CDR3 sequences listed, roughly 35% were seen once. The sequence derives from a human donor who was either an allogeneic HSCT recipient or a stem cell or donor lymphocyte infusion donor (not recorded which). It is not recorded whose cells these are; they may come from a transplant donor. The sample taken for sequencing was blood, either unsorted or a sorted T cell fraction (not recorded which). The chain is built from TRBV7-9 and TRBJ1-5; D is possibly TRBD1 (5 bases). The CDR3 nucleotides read TGTGCCAGCAGCCAATCAGGAGGGGATCAGCCCCAGCATTTT. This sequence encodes CASSQSGGDQPQHF.